These 9 T cell receptor beta chains were all obtained from the same sample, sequenced in a study of patients and donors after allogeneic stem cell transplantation. TCRdb ran MiXCR on the RT-PCR reads and lists one entry per CDR3 protein. The sample holds 200,000 to 250,000 distinct CDR3 sequences, roughly an eighth seen once. Sequenced sample: blood, either unsorted or a sorted T cell fraction (not recorded which). The receptors were gathered from a human donor who was either an allogeneic HSCT recipient or a stem cell or donor lymphocyte infusion donor (not recorded which). It is not recorded whose cells these are; they may come from a transplant donor.

The V gene is TRBV27, the J gene TRBJ2-7; D may correspond to TRBD1 or TRBD2 (6 bases each). The CDR3 length is 18 residues. In germline, CDR1 is MNHEY, CDR2 SMNVEV (reference sequence). The V and J ends lost 11 bases and 0 bases respectively, with 29 bases between them. CDR3 DNA: TGTGCCGGAACGACAGGACTACATAGTTGTAAAAGCTCCTACGAGCAGTACTTC. Translating gives CAGTTGLHSCKSSYEQYF.

This clonotype was counted between two and nine times. V and J are TRBV20-1 and TRBJ2-7, with TRBD2 as a possible D gene (5 bases). Trimming left V 5 bases short and J 1 base short, with 18 bases between. Per the germline V gene, CDR1 is DFQATT and CDR2 is SNEGSKA (reference sequence). CDR3 length: 15 amino acids. CDR3 sequence reads: CSAPRSGGPSYEQYF. The CDR3 DNA is TGCAGTGCTCCTCGTTCGGGCGGGCCGTCCTACGAGCAGTACTTC.

This clonotype was counted ten times or more. The chain joins TRBV15 to TRBJ2-3; 14 bases agree with TRBD2. The CDR3 consists of 19 residues. CDR1 and CDR2 (germline): LNHNV, YYDKDF (reference sequence). Trimming removed 0 bases from V and 5 bases from J; junction bases left unmatched: 10. CDR3 amino acids: CATSRETPGLAGVEDTQYF. The CDR3 DNA reads as TGTGCCACCAGCAGAGAAACCCCGGGACTAGCGGGAGTGGAAGATACGCAGTATTTT.

This clonotype was seen repeatedly, ten times or more. This chain links TRBV7-9 with TRBJ2-3, with D possibly being TRBD1 (5 bases). The CDR3 length is 14 residues. Germline lookup yields CDR1 SEHNR and CDR2 FQNEAQ (reference sequence). Trimming stripped 3 bases from V and 6 bases from J, with 13 bases between. CDR3 sequence: CASSFEGDRDTQYF. The DNA of the CDR3 is TGTGCCAGCAGCTTTGAAGGGGATAGGGATACGCAGTATTTT. Variable domain in full (rest from reference TRBV7-9 and TRBJ2-3): DTGVSQNPRHKITKRGQNVTFRCDPISEHNRLYWYRQTLGQGPEFLTYFQNEAQLEKSRLLSDRFSAERPKGSFSTLEIQRTEQGDSAMYLCASSFEGDRDTQYFGPGTRLTVL.

This clonotype occurred many times. The rearrangement links TRBV5-1 to TRBJ2-5; D remains ambiguous. Trimming shortened V by 5 bases and J by 1 base, and 15 bases separated the two germline ends. This CDR3 spans 15 amino acids. CDR1 and CDR2 from the germline V gene are SGHRS and YFSETQ. As DNA, the CDR3 is TGCGCCAGCAGGGAAGCCCCAATGGGCCAAGAGACCCAGTACTTC. Encoded protein: CASREAPMGQETQYF.

This clonotype turned up a few times. The CDR3 DNA is TGCAGCGCGATTTTCGCGAACACCGGGGAGCTGTTTTTT. This encodes CSAIFANTGELFF. The gene calls are TRBV29-1 and TRBJ2-2, with unresolved D. Germline V gene data show CDR1 as SQVTM and CDR2 as ANQGSEA. The CDR3 has 13 residues. Trimming took off 7 bases at V and 0 bases at J, with 9 bases between the two ends.

The sample holds many counts of this clonotype. J is TRBJ2-5 and V is TRBV5-1; 11 bases line up with TRBD1. The J segment lost 4 bases and the V segment lost 0 bases, leaving 8 bases of the junction unmatched. The CDR3 covers 17 residues. Per germline, CDR1 SGHRS and CDR2 YFSETQ. CDR3 nucleotides: TGCGCCAGCAGCTTGGATGGGCGGACAGGGGGCTTAGAGACCCAGTACTTC. Translating gives CASSLDGRTGGLETQYF.

The chain uses TRBV20-1 and TRBJ2-3; D is possibly TRBD1 or TRBD2 (6 bases each). Germline values: CDR1 DFQATT, CDR2 SNEGSKA (reference sequence). CDR3 length equals 14 residues. The DNA of the CDR3 is TGCACCCCAGGACCGGGGGCCTCCGTAGATACGCAGTATTTT. Amino acids: CTPGPGASVDTQYF.

The rearrangement joins TRBV19 to TRBJ2-7, with D possibly being TRBD2 (5 bases). V shed 5 bases and J shed 3 bases, with 11 bases lying between them. Looked up from germline, CDR1 is LNHDA and CDR2 is SQIVND (reference sequence). The CDR3 has 13 amino acids. For the CDR3, the DNA is TGTGCCAGTAGTCCAACTAGTAACTACGAGCAGTACTTC. This encodes CASSPTSNYEQYF.